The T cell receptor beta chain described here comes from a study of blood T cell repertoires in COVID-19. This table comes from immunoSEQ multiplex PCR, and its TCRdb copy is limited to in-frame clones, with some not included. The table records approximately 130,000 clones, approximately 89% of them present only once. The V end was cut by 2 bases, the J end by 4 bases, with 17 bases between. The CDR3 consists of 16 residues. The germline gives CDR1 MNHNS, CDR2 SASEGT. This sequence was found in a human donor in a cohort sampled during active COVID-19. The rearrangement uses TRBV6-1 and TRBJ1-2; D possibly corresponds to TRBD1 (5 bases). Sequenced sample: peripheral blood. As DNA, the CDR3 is TGTGCCAGCAGTGAATCGGTGGGGGGAGGGCTCTATGGCTACACCTTC. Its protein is CASSESVGGGLYGYTF.